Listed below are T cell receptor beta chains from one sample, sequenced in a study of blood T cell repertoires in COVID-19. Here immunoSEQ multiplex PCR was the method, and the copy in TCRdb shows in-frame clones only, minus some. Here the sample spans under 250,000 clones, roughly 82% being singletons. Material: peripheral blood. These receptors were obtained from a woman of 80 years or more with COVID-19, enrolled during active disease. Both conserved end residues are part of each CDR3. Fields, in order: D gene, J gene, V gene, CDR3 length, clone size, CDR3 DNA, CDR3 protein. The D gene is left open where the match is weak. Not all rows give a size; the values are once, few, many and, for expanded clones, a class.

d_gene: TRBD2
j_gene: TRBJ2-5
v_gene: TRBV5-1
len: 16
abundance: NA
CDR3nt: TGCGCCAGCAGCCCCCTCGGGGGGGGATCCCAAGAGACCCAGTACTTC
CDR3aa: CASSPLGGGSQETQYF

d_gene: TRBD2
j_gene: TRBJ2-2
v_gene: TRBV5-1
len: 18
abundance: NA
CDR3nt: TGCGCCAGCAGCCCCCCACTAGCGGGGGGCGCGAACACCGGGGAGCTGTTTTTT
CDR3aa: CASSPPLAGGANTGELFF

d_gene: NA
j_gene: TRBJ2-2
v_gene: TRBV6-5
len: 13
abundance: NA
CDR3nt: TGTGCCAGTAGAGCGGAGTTTGCCGGGGAGCTGTTTTTT
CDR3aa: CASRAEFAGELFF

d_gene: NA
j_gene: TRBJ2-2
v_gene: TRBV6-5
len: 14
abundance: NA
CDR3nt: TGTGCCAGTCGGGAGAAGCCGAACACCGGGGAGCTGTTTTTT
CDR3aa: CASREKPNTGELFF

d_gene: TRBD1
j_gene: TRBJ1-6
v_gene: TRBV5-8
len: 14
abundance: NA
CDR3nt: TGTGCCAGCAGCTACGACAGGGGGCGTTCACCCCTCCACTTT
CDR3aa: CASSYDRGRSPLHF

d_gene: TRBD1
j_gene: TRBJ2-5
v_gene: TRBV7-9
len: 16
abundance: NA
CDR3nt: TGTGCCAGCAGCCCTACGGACAGGGAGGTGCAAGAGACCCAGTACTTC
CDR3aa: CASSPTDREVQETQYF

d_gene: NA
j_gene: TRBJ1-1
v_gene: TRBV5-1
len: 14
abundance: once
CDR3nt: TGCGCCAGCAGCTTGGGTGCGGGTTTGCCTGAAGCTTTCTTT
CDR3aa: CASSLGAGLPEAFF

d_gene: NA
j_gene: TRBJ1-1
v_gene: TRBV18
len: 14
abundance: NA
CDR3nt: TGTGCCAGCTCACCCGGAGGAGGGAACACTGAAGCTTTCTTT
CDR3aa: CASSPGGGNTEAFF

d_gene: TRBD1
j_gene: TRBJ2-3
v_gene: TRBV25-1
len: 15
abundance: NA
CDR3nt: TGTGCCAGCAGTGACCGGGACAGATTCACAGATACGCAGTATTTT
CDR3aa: CASSDRDRFTDTQYF

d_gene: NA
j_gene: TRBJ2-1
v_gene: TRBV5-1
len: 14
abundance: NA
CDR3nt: TGCGCCAGCAGCTTGCAGGAAACCTACAATGAGCAGTTCTTC
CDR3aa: CASSLQETYNEQFF

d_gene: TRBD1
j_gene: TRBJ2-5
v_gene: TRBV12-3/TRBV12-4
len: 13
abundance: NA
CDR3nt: TGTGCCAGCAGGCGGACAGGGGTGGAGACCCAGTACTTC
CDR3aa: CASRRTGVETQYF

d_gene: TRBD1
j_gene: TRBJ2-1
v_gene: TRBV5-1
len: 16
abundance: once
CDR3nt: TGCGCCAGCAGCAAAACGGGACAGAGCTCCTACAATGAGCAGTTCTTC
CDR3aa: CASSKTGQSSYNEQFF

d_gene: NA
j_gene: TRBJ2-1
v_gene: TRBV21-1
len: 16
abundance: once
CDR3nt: TGTGCCAGCGGTCCCGGGGGGGCCCCGTCCTACAATGAGCAGTTCTTC
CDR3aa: CASGPGGAPSYNEQFF

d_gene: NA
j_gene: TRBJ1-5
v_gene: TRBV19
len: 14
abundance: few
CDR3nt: TGTGCCAGTAGTATGGGGGGGTCGAATCAGCCCCAGCATTTT
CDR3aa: CASSMGGSNQPQHF

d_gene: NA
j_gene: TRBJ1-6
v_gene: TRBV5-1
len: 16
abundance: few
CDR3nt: TGCGCCAGCAATTTGGCAGGGGTCGGGGGGAATTCACCCCTCCACTTT
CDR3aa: CASNLAGVGGNSPLHF

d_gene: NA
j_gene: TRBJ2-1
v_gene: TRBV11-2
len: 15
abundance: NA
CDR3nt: TGTGCCAGCAGCCCCGGCCGGGTAATAGTTTTAGGGCAGTTCTTC
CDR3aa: CASSPGRVIVLGQFF

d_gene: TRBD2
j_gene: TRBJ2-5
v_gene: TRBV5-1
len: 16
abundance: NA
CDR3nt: TGCGCCAGCAGCTTCCTAGCGGGGGGTCTTCAAGAGACCCAGTACTTC
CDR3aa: CASSFLAGGLQETQYF

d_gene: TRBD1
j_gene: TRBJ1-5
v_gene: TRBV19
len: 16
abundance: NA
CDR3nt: TGTGCCAGTTCGCCCCTTCCGGGACAGATCAATCAGCCCCAGCATTTT
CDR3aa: CASSPLPGQINQPQHF

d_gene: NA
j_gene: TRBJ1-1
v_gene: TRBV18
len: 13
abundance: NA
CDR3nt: TGTGCCAGCTCACCGGGACAGAACACTGAAGCTTTCTTT
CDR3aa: CASSPGQNTEAFF

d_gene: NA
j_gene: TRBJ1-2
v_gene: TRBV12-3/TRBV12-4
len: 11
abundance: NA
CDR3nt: TGTGCCAGCAGTACTAAAATCATCTACACCTTC
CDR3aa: CASSTKIIYTF

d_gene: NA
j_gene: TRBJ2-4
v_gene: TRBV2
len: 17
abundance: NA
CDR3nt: TGTGCCAGCAGTCCTCAGATTACAAATGCTTTCAAAAACATTCAGTACTTC
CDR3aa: CASSPQITNAFKNIQYF

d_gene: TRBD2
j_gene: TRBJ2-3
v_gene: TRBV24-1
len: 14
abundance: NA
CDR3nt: TGTGCCACCAGGCCTAGCGGGGCAACAGATACGCAGTATTTT
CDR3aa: CATRPSGATDTQYF

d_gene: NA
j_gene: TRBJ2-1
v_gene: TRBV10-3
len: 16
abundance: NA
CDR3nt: TGTGCCATCAGTGAGTCGGGTGGCATACGGGGTAATGAGCAGTTCTTC
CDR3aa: CAISESGGIRGNEQFF

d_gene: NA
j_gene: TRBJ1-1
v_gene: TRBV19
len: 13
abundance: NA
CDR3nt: TGTGCCAGTAGTATATCCGGGTTCGCTGAAGCTTTCTTT
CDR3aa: CASSISGFAEAFF

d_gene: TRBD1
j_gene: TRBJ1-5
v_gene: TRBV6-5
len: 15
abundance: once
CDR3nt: TGTGCCAGCAGTTTCCACGACAGGGTCAATCAGCCCCAGCATTTT
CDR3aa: CASSFHDRVNQPQHF

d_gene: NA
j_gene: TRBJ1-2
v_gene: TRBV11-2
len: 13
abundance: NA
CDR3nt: TGTGCCAGCAGCCCCGGGGACTACTATGGCTACACCTTC
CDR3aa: CASSPGDYYGYTF

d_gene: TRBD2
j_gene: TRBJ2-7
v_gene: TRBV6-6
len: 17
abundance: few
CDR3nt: TGTGCCAGCAGTCACGGGGGAGCGGGGATGGCCGTAGACGAGCAGTACTTC
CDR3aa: CASSHGGAGMAVDEQYF

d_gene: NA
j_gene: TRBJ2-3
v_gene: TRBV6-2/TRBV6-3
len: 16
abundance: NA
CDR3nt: TGTGCCAGCAGTTACTCGAGAAATAAGCAGGCAGATACGCAGTATTTT
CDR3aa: CASSYSRNKQADTQYF

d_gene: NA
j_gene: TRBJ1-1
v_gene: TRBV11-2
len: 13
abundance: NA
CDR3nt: TGTGCCAGCAGCAAAGACAGGAAGGGTGAAGCTTTCTTT
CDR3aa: CASSKDRKGEAFF

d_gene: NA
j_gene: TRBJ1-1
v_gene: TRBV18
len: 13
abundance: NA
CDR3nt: TGTGCCAGCTCCTCATCTCAGGCGGGGTTGGCTTTCTTT
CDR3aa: CASSSSQAGLAFF

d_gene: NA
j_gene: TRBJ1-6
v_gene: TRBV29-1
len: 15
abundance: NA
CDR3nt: TGCAGCGTGACTACAGGGAATCCCAATAGGTCACCCCTCCACTTT
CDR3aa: CSVTTGNPNRSPLHF

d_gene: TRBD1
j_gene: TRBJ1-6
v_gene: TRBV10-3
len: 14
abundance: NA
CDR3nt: TGTGCCATCAGCGAAGGACAGGGGCTCTCGCCCCTCCACTTT
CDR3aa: CAISEGQGLSPLHF

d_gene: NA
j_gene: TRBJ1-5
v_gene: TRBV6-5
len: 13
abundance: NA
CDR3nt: TGTGCCAGTACACGACAGTTCAATCAGCCCCAGCATTTT
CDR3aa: CASTRQFNQPQHF

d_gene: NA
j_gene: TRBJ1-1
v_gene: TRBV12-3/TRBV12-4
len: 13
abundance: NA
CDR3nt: TGTGCCAGCAGTTTACCAGGGTTCACTGAAGCTTTCTTT
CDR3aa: CASSLPGFTEAFF

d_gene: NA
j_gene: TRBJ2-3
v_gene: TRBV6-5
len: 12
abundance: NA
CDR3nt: TGTGCCAGCACCACCCCGGTGGGAGCGCAGTATTTT
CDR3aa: CASTTPVGAQYF

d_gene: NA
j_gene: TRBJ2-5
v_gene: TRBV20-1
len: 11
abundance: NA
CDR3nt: TGCAGTGCAAGACAGCAAGAGACCCAGTACTTC
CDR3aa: CSARQQETQYF

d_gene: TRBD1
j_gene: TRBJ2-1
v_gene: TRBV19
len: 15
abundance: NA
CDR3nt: TGTGCCAGTAGTTTCCAGGGGGCAGTGGGTAATGAGCAGTTCTTC
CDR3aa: CASSFQGAVGNEQFF

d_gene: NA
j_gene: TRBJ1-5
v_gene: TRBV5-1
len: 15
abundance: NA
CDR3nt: TGCGCCAGCAGCAGTTCGGGACAATGGAATCAGCCCCAGCATTTT
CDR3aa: CASSSSGQWNQPQHF

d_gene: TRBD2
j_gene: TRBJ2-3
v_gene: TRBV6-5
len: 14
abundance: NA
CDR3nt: TGTGCCAGCAGTCGCGGAGCGGCGGGGGGTACGCAGTATTTT
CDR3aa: CASSRGAAGGTQYF

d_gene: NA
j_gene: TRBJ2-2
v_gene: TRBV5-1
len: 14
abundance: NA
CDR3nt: TGCGCCAGCAGAGGACTAGGGGGAACCGGGGAGCTGTTTTTT
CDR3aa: CASRGLGGTGELFF

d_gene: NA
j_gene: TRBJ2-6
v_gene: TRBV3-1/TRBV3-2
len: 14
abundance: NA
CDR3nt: TGTGCCAGCAGCCAGAGTTCCTGGGCCAACGTCCTGACTTTC
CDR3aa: CASSQSSWANVLTF

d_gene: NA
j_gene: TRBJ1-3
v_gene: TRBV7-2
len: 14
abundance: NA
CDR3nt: TGTGCCAGCAGCTCAGGCTTCTCTGGAAACACCATATATTTT
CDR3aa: CASSSGFSGNTIYF

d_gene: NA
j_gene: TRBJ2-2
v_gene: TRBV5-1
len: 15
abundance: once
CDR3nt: TGCGCCAGCAGTCTGCCTACTAAGAACACCGGGGAGCTGTTTTTT
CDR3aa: CASSLPTKNTGELFF

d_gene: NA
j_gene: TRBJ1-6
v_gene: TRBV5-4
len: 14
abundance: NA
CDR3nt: TGTGCCAGCAGCTTGAGGGAGGAAAATTCACCCCTCCACTTT
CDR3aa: CASSLREENSPLHF